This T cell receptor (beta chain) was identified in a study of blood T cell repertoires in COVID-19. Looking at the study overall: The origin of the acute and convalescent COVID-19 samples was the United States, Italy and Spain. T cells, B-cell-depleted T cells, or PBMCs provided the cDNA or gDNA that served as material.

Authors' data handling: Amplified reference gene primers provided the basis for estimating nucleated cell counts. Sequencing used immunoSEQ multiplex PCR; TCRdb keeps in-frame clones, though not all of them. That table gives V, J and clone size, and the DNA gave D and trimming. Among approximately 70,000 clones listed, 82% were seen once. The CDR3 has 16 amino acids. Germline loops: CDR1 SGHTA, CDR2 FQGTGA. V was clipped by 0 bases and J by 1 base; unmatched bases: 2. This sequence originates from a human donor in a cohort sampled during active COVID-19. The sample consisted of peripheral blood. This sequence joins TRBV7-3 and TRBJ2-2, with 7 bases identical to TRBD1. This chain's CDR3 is CASSLTGGVNTGELFF. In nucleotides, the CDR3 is TGTGCCAGCAGCTTAACAGGGGGCGTGAACACCGGGGAGCTGTTTTTT. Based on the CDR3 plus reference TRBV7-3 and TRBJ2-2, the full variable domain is GAGVSQTPSNKVTEKGKYVELRCDPISGHTALYWYRQSLGQGPEFLIYFQGTGAADDSGLPNDRFFAVRPEGSVSTLKIQRTERGDSAVYLCASSLTGGVNTGELFFGEGSRLTVL.